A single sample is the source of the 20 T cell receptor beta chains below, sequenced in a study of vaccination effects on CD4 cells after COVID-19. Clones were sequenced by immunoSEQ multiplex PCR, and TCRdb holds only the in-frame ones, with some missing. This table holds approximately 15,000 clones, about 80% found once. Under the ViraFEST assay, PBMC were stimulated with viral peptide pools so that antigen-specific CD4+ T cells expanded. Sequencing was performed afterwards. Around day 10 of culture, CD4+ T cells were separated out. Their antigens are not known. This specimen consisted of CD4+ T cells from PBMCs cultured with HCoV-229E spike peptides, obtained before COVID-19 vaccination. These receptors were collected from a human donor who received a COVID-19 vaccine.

Here the CDR3 reads CASSLEAGGAGELFF. Here the CDR3 DNA reads TGTGCCAGCAGCTTAGAGGCAGGGGGCGCCGGGGAGCTGTTTTTT. The chain has TRBV13 and TRBJ2-2, with 8 bases fitting TRBD1. V shed 1 base, J shed 6 bases, and the junction held 4 bases outside the gene matches. Germline V gives CDR1 PRHDT, CDR2 FYEKMQ (reference sequence). This CDR3 comprises 15 residues.

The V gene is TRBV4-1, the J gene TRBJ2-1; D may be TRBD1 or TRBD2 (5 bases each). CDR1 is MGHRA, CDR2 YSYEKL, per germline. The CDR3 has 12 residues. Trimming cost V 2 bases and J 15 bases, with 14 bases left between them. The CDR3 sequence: CASSQQGDPPFF. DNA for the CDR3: TGCGCCAGCAGCCAACAAGGGGACCCCCCGTTCTTC.

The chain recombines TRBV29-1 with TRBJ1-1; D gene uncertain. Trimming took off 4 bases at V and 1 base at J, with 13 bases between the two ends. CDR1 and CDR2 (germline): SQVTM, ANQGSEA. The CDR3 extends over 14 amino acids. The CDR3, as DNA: TGCAGCGTTGTGCTATTAAAGCGGAACACTGAAGCTTTCTTT. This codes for CSVVLLKRNTEAFF.

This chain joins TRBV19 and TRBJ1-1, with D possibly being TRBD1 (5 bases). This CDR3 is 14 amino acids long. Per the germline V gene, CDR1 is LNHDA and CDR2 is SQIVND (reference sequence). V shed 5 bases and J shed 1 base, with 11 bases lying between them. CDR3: CASSLDRPNTEAFF. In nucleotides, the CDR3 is TGTGCCAGTAGTCTCGACAGACCGAACACTGAAGCTTTCTTT.

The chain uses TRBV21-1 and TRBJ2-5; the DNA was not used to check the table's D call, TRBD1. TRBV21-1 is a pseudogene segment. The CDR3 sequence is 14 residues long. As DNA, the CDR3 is TGTGCCAGCAGCAAAGCCAGGGGCCAAGAGACCCAGTACTTC. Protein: CASSKARGQETQYF.

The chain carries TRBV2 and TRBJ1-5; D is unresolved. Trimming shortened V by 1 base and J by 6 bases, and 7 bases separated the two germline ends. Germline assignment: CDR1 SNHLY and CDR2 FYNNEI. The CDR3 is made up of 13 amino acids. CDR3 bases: TGTGCCAGCAGTGAAGGGGAGGGTCAGCCCCAGCATTTT. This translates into CASSEGEGQPQHF.

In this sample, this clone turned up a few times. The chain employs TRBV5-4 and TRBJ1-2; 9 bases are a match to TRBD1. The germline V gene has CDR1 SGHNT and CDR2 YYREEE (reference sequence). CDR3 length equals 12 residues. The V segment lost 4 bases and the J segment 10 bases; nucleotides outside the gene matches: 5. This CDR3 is CASSIRTGDYTF. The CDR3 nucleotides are TGTGCCAGCAGCATCCGGACAGGGGACTACACCTTC.

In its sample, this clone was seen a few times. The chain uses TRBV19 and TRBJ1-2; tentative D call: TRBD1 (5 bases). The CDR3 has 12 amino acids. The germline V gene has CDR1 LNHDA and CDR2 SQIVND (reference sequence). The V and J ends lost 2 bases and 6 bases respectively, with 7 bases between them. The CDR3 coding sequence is TGTGCCAGTAGTATAAGAGGGGATGGCTACACCTTC. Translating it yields CASSIRGDGYTF.

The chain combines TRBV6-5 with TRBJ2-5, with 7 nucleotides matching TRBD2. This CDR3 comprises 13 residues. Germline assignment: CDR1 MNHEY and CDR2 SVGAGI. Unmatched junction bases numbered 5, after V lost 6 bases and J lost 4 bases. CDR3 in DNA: TGTGCCAGCAGCGACGGGGGGAGAGAGACCCAGTACTTC. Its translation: CASSDGGRETQYF.

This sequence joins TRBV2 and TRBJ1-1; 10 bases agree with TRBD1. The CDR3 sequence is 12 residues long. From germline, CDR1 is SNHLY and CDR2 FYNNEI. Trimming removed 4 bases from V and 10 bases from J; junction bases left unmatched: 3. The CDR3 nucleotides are TGTGCCAGCAGTGCCGACAGGGGGCCAGCTTTCTTT. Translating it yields CASSADRGPAFF.

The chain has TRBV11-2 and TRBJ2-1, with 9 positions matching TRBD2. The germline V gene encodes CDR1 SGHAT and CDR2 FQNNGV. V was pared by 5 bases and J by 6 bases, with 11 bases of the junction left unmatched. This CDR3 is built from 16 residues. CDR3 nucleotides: TGTGCCAGCAGCCCCTGGGCGGGGGGGCCGGTCAATGAGCAGTTCTTC. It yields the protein CASSPWAGGPVNEQFF.

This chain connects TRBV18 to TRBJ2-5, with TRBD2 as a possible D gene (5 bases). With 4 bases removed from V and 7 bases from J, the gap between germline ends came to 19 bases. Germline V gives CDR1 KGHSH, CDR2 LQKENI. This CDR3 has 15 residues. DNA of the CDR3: TGTGCCAGCTCACTATCTGAAGGGCTAGCATGGACCCAGTACTTC. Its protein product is CASSLSEGLAWTQYF. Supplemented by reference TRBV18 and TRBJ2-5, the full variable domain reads NAGVMQNPRHLVRRRGQEARLRCSPMKGHSHVYWYRQLPEEGLKFMVYLQKENIIDESGMPKERFSAEFPKEGPSILRIQQVVRGDSAAYFCASSLSEGLAWTQYFGPGTRLLVL.

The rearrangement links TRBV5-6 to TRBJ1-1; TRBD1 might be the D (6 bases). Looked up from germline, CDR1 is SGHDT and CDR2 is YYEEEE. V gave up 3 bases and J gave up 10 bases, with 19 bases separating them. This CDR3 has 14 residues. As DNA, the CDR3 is TGTGCCAGCAGCTGGGTAGCAGGGGTACAAGGAGCTTTCTTT. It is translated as CASSWVAGVQGAFF.

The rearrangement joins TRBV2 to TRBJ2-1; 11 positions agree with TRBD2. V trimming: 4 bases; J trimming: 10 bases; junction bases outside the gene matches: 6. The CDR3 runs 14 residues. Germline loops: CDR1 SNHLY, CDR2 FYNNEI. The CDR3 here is CASSVSGGAGEQFF. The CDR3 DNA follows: TGTGCCAGCAGTGTTAGCGGGGGGGCCGGGGAGCAGTTCTTC.

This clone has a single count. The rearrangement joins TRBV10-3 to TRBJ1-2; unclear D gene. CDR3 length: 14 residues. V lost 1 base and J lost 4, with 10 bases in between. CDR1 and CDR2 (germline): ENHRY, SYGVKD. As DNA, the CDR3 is TGTGCCATCAGTGAGTTTGTAGGAGGCTATGGCTACACCTTC. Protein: CAISEFVGGYGYTF.

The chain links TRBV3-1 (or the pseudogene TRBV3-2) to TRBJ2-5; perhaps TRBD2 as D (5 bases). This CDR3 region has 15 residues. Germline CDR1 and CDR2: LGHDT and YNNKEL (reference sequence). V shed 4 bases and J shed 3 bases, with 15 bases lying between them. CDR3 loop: CASSLGEWVEETQYF. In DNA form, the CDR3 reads TGTGCCAGCAGCCTCGGGGAGTGGGTGGAAGAGACCCAGTACTTC.

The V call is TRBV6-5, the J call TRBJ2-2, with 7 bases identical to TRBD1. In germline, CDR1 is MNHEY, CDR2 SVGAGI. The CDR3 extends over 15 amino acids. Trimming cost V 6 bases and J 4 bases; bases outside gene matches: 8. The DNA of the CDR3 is TGTGCCAGCAGAGCCGGGACAGATTCCACCGGGGAGCTGTTTTTT. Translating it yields CASRAGTDSTGELFF.

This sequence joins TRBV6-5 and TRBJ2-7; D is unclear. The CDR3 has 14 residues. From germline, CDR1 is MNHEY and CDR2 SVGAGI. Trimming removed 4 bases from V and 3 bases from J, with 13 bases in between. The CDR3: CASSWGRVSYEQYF. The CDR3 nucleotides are TGTGCCAGCAGTTGGGGTCGGGTGAGCTACGAGCAGTACTTC.

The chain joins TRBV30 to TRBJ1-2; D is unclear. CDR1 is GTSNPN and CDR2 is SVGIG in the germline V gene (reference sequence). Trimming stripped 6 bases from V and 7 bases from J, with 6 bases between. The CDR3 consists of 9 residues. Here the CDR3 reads CACCGGYTF. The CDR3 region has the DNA TGTGCCTGCTGTGGTGGCTACACCTTC.

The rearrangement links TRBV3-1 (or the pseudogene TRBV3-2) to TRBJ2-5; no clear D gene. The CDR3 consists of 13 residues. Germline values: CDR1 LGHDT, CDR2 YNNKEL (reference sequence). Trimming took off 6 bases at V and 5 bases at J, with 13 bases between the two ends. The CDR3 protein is CASSPALAETQYF. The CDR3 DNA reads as TGTGCCAGCAGTCCGGCCCTGGCCGAGACCCAGTACTTC.